A single T cell receptor (beta chain) is shown here with its context. Its antigen is currently unknown. The data belong to a study of chemoradiotherapy in HPV16-positive cancers. Whole-study results and caveats: Functional assays defining HPV-specific T cells used only two HPV16-positive patients. Candidate HPV-specific clones and E7-related TCR motifs grew in tumor during treatment.

Produced via immunoSEQ multiplex PCR; TCRdb's table is partial and in-frame only. The sample records about 15,000 clones, roughly 89% being singletons. Over chemoradiotherapy, repertoires were sampled more than once. CDR3 size: 14 residues. Between the trimmed V and J ends, which lost 2 bases and 0 bases, there was a span of 7 bases. Germline V CDR1 and CDR2: MGHRA, YSYEKL. The chain is built from TRBV4-1 and TRBJ1-1, with D unresolved. The sequenced sample was blood, obtained from a patient who underwent chemoradiotherapy. The receptor's source is a human donor with HPV-associated anogenital cancer. CDR3 region: CASSQLLMNTEAFF. In DNA, the CDR3 is TGCGCCAGCAGCCAACTTCTCATGAACACTGAAGCTTTCTTT.